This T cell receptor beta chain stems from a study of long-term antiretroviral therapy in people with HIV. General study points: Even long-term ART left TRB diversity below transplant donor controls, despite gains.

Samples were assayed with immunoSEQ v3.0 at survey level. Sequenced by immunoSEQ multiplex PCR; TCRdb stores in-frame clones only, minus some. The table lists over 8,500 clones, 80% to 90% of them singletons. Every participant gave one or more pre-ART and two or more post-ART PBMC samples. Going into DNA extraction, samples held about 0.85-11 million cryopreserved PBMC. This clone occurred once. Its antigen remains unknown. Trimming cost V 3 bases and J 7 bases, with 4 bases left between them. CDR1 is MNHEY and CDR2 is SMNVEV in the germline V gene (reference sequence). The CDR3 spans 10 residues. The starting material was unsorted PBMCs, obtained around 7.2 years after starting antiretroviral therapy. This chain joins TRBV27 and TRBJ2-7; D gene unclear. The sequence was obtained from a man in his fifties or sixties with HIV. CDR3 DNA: TGTGCCAGCAGTTTGGGGGAGCAGTACTTC. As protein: CASSLGEQYF.